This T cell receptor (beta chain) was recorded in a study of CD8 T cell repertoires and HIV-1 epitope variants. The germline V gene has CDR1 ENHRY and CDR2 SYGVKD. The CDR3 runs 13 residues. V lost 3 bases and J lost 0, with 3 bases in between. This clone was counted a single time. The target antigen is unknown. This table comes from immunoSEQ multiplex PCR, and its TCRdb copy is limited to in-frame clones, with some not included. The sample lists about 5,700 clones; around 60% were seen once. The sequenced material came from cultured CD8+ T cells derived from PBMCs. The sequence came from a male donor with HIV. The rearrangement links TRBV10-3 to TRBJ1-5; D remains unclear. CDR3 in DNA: TGTGCCATCAGTGACGCTAGCAATCAGCCCCAGCATTTT. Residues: CAISDASNQPQHF.